Below are 16 T cell receptor beta chains sequenced from a single sample in a study of monozygotic twins with inflammatory bowel disease. TCRdb re-called the 5' RACE reads and gives one entry per CDR3 protein, without DNA. Recorded for this sample: approximately 300,000 distinct CDR3 sequences. Sequenced sample: blood. The receptors here all came from a human donor with ulcerative colitis or Crohn's disease, or a healthy co-twin of an affected twin (not recorded which).

This chain connects TRBV6-1 to TRBJ1-3; TCRdb's D call, TRBD1, is unchecked because there is no DNA. The CDR3 covers 15 residues. Looked up from germline, CDR1 is MNHNS and CDR2 is SASEGT. The CDR3: CASRGQGLGGNTIYF.

The chain couples TRBV11-1 to TRBJ2-1; TCRdb lists TRBD2, though no DNA is available to test this call. This CDR3 is 12 amino acids long. Germline values: CDR1 SGHAT, CDR2 FQDESV (reference sequence). The CDR3 is CASSWGEDEQFF. The variable domain in full, with the rest retrieved from reference TRBV11-1 and TRBJ2-1, is EAEVAQSPRYKITEKSQAVAFWCDPISGHATLYWYRQILGQGPELLVQFQDESVVDDSQLPKDRFSAERLKGVDSTLKIQPAELGDSAMYLCASSWGEDEQFFGPGTRLTVL.

The CDR3 spells CASSERSAGADGYTF. The V gene is TRBV2, the J gene TRBJ1-2. Germline V lookup: CDR1 SNHLY, CDR2 FYNNEI. The CDR3 is 15 residues long.

This chain links TRBV28 with TRBJ2-2; absent DNA, TCRdb's TRBD2 call cannot be checked. CDR3 length: 14 amino acids. From germline, CDR1 is MDHEN and CDR2 SYDVKM. Here the CDR3 reads CASSLLAFGGELFF. The complete variable domain, with remaining parts taken from reference TRBV28 and TRBJ2-2, reads DVKVTQSSRYLVKRTGEKVFLECVQDMDHENMFWYRQDPGLGLRLIYFSYDVKMKEKGDIPEGYSVSREKKERFSLILESASTNQTSMYLCASSLLAFGGELFFGEGSRLTVL.

The chain uses TRBV7-9 and TRBJ2-5; the D gene TCRdb calls, TRBD2, cannot be checked with no DNA. Germline CDR1 and CDR2: SEHNR and FQNEAQ (reference sequence). The CDR3 is 15 residues long. This CDR3 is CASSFLAGGKETQYF.

The chain combines TRBV28 with TRBJ2-7; TCRdb names TRBD2, which stays unverified in the absence of DNA. This CDR3 comprises 12 residues. Germline V gene data show CDR1 as MDHEN and CDR2 as SYDVKM. CDR3 region: CASRLGFSEQYF.

V is TRBV20-1 and J is TRBJ2-4; the TCRdb D gene call, TRBD2, has no DNA to confirm it. CDR3 length: 13 residues. Looked up from germline, CDR1 is DFQATT and CDR2 is SNEGSKA (reference sequence). The CDR3 is CSRSTSGRNIQYF.

This rearrangement joins TRBV2 to TRBJ2-1. CDR3 length: 13 amino acids. CDR1 is SNHLY and CDR2 is FYNNEI in the germline V gene. This CDR3 reads CASRGTLYNEQFF. Variable domain in full (rest from reference TRBV2 and TRBJ2-1): EPEVTQTPSHQVTQMGQEVILRCVPISNHLYFYWYRQILGQKVEFLVSFYNNEISEKSEIFDDQFSVERPDGSNFTLKIRSTKLEDSAMYFCASRGTLYNEQFFGPGTRLTVL.

The V call is TRBV14, the J call TRBJ2-2; TCRdb lists TRBD1, though no DNA is available to test this call. The CDR3 covers 16 residues. Germline loops: CDR1 SGHDN, CDR2 FVKESK. The CDR3 here is CASSQGRTGVNGELFF.

The CDR3 sequence: CASSKRGQGANVLTF. The chain couples TRBV28 to TRBJ2-6; TCRdb returns TRBD1, unconfirmable since there is no DNA. This CDR3 is 15 amino acids long. Per germline, CDR1 MDHEN and CDR2 SYDVKM. Supplemented by reference TRBV28 and TRBJ2-6, the full variable domain reads DVKVTQSSRYLVKRTGEKVFLECVQDMDHENMFWYRQDPGLGLRLIYFSYDVKMKEKGDIPEGYSVSREKKERFSLILESASTNQTSMYLCASSKRGQGANVLTFGAGSRLTVL.

The chain is built from TRBV20-1 and TRBJ2-1; TCRdb calls TRBD1, which cannot be checked without DNA. The length of the CDR3 is 13 residues. CDR1 and CDR2 (germline): DFQATT, SNEGSKA (reference sequence). The CDR3 sequence: CSAKGTGVDEQFF.

This sequence joins TRBV3-1 and TRBJ1-6. The CDR3 consists of 16 residues. Germline-derived CDR1 and CDR2 are LGHDT and YNNKEL (reference sequence). The CDR3 region is CASSQDFSVVNSPLHF.

This chain connects TRBV7-2 to TRBJ2-1; lacking DNA, the TRBD2 call made by TCRdb goes unchecked. The CDR3 consists of 15 residues. Germline CDR1 is SGHTA and CDR2 is FQGNSA. The CDR3 protein is CASSFRLAGQNEQFF.

The rearrangement joins TRBV6-5 to TRBJ1-4. The CDR3 has 14 residues. The germline CDR1 and CDR2 sequences are MNHEY and SVGAGI. The CDR3: CASSYMTSNEKLFF.

The gene calls are TRBV24-1 and TRBJ1-5; TCRdb names TRBD1, which stays unverified in the absence of DNA. CDR1 is KGHDR and CDR2 is SFDVKD in the germline V gene. This CDR3 comprises 14 residues. This CDR3 reads CATSDRIQGAAQHF.

The chain employs TRBV3-1 and TRBJ2-7; TCRdb selects TRBD2, and the lack of DNA leaves this call unchecked. Germline values: CDR1 LGHDT, CDR2 YNNKEL (reference sequence). The CDR3 is 11 amino acids. CDR3 region: CASTSLGEQYF.